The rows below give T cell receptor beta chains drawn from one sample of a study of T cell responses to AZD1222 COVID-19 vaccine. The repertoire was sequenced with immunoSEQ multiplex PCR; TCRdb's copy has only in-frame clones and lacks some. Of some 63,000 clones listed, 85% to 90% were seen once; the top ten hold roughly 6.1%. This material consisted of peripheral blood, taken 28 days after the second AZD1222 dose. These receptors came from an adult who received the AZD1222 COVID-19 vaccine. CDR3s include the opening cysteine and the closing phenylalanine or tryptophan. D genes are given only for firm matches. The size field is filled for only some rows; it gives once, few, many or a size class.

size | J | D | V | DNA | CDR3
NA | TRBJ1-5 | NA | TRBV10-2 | TGCGCCAGCAGACCGGCCCTCAATCAGCCCCAGCATTTT | CASRPALNQPQHF
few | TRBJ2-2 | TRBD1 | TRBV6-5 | TGTGCCAGCAGACAGGGGATCGTCACCGGGGAGCTGTTTTTT | CASRQGIVTGELFF
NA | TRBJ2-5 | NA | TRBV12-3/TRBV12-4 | TGTGCCAGCAGTTTAGAGGGTGGGGGGACCCAGTACTTC | CASSLEGGGTQYF
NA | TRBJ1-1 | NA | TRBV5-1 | TGCGCCAGCAGCCCGCAACGGGACACTCGAACTGAAGCTTTCTTT | CASSPQRDTRTEAFF
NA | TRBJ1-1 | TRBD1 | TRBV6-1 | TGTGCCAGCAGTGCCTCCGGGACAGGGAGTCGAGGGGCCCACGAAGCTTTCTTT | CASSASGTGSRGAHEAFF
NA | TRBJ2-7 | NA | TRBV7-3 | TGTGCCAGCAGCTTAACGGTTCAGTCCGAGCAGTACTTC | CASSLTVQSEQYF
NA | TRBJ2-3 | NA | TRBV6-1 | TGTGCCAGCAGTGATAGTGAGACGCAGTATTTT | CASSDSETQYF
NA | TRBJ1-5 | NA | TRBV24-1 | TGTGCCACCAGTGATCGGAAAAACCAGCCCCAGCATTTT | CATSDRKNQPQHF
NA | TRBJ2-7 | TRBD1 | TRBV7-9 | TGTGCCAGCAACCAGGGGGATTCCTACGAGCAGTACTTC | CASNQGDSYEQYF
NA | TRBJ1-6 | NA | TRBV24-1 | TGTGCCACCAGTGCCTCAGGACATCTCCTCCACTTT | CATSASGHLLHF
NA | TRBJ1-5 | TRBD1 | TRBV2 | TGTGCCAGCAGCCTACAGGGGAATCAGCCCCAGCATTTT | CASSLQGNQPQHF
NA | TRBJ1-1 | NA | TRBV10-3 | TGTGCCATCAGTGAGTCTCCAACAGGGTTAACTGAAGCTTTCTTT | CAISESPTGLTEAFF
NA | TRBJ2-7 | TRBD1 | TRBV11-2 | TGTGCCAGCAGCGCAGACAGGGGGACCTACGAGCAGTACTTC | CASSADRGTYEQYF
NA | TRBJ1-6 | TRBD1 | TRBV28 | TGTGCCAGCAGTTATACGGGACAGAAGAATTCACCCCTCCACTTT | CASSYTGQKNSPLHF
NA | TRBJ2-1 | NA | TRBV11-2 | TGTGCCAGCAGCCCGCCCTCCCGGGAAGGGCAGTTCTTC | CASSPPSREGQFF
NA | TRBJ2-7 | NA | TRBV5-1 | TGCGCCAGCAGCTTGGACGCCCTCTCCTACGAGCAGTACTTC | CASSLDALSYEQYF
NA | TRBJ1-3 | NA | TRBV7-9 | TGTGCCAGCAGCCCCGGGACTTCTGGAAACACCATATATTTT | CASSPGTSGNTIYF
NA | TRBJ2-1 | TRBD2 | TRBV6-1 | TGTGCCAGCAGTGAACCAGCGGGGGGCACGTCTTACAATGAGCAGTTCTTC | CASSEPAGGTSYNEQFF
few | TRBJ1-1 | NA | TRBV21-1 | TGTGCCAGCAGCAAAATAAAGGTGACAGGGGCTCCTTCTGAAGCTTTCTTT | CASSKIKVTGAPSEAFF
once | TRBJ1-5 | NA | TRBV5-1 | TGCGCCAGCAGCTTGGCCGGTATAGGGTACAATCAGCCCCAGCATTTT | CASSLAGIGYNQPQHF
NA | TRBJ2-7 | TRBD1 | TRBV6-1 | TGTGCCAGCAGTGAAGCGACAGGGCTCTCCTACGAGCAGTACTTC | CASSEATGLSYEQYF
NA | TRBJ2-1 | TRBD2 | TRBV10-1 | TGCGCCAGCAGTGGGAATCTAGCGGGTGAGCAGTTCTTC | CASSGNLAGEQFF
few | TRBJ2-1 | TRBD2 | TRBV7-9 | TGTGCCAGCAGCCATAGCGGGAGAAATGAGCAGTTCTTC | CASSHSGRNEQFF
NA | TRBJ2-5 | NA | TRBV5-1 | TGCGCCAGCAGCACAGGCCCACAAGAGACCCAGTACTTC | CASSTGPQETQYF
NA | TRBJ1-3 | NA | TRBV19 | TGTGCCAGTAGTATAGTCCCCGGGAACACCATATATTTT | CASSIVPGNTIYF
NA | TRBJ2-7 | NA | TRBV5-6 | TGTGCCAGCAGCCGGGTGGGGCCAGGGTACAGCTCCTACGAGCAGTACTTC | CASSRVGPGYSSYEQYF
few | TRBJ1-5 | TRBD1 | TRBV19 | TGTGCCAGTAGTCCTGGGACAGGGGGCGATGGAAGCAATCAGCCCCAGCATTTT | CASSPGTGGDGSNQPQHF
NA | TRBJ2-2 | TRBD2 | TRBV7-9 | TGTGCCAGCAGCTTAGGACTAGCGGGGGGGCAGTACCCCACCGGGGAGCTGTTTTTT | CASSLGLAGGQYPTGELFF
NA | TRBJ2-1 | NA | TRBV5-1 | TGCGCCAGCAGCTTGGCCGGGGGGCCTTGGACTAGGGGCCACAATGAGCAGTTCTTC | CASSLAGGPWTRGHNEQFF
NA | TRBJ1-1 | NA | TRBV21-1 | TGTGCCAGCGAGGGGGATCCCCCGGGTACTGAAGCTTTCTTT | CASEGDPPGTEAFF
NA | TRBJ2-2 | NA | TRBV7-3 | TGTGCCAGCAGCTTAACGTCCGGAGTAACCGGGGAGCTGTTTTTT | CASSLTSGVTGELFF
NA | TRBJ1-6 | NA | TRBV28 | TGTGCCAGCAGTTTCGGTCGCTCCTATAATTCACCCCTCCACTTT | CASSFGRSYNSPLHF
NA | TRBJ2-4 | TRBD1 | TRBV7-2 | TGTGCCAGCAGCTGGGGGACAGGGGGCCTTGCCAAAAACATTCAGTACTTC | CASSWGTGGLAKNIQYF
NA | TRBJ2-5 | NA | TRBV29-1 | TGCAGCGTTGGAACAGGGATTCTGGAGACCCAGTACTTC | CSVGTGILETQYF
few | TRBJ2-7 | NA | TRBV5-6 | TGTGCCAGCACCCTCCCGGGCGGCGTTCTCGGCGAGCAGTACTTC | CASTLPGGVLGEQYF
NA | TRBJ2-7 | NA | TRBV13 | TGTGCCAGCAGCGGTCCCGGAAACGAGCAGTACTTC | CASSGPGNEQYF
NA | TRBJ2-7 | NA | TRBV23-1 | TGCGCCAGCACCCAACTATTTAGGGGCTCCCCCTACGAGCAGTACTTC | CASTQLFRGSPYEQYF
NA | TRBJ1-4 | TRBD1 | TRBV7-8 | TGTGCCAGCAGCTTTGGACAGGGCAGGGAAAAACTGTTTTTT | CASSFGQGREKLFF
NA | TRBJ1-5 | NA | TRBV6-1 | TGTGCCAGCAGTGAGAACCAGGGAAATTGGCCCCAGCATTTT | CASSENQGNWPQHF
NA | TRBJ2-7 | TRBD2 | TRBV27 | TGTGCCAGCAGTGAATGGCTAGCGGGAGCCTACGAGCAGTACTTC | CASSEWLAGAYEQYF
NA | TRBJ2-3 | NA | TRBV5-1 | TGCGCCAGCAGCTTGGGAGGGACTAGCACAGATACGCAGTATTTT | CASSLGGTSTDTQYF
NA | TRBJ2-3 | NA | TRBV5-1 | TGCGCCAGCAGCTTGGCCGGTAGTAGAGATACGCAGTATTTT | CASSLAGSRDTQYF
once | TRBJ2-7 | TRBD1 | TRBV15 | TGTGCCACCAGCAGAGAAACAGGGGGACTGTTAGACGAGCAGTACTTC | CATSRETGGLLDEQYF
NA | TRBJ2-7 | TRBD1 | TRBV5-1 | TGCGCCAGCAGTAACTTCGGGACAGGGGCCTACGAGCAGTACTTC | CASSNFGTGAYEQYF
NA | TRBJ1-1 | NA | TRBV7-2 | TGTGCCAGCAGGAACATTCCGGGTTCGGGGGCTTTCTTT | CASRNIPGSGAFF
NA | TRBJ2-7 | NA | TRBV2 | TGTGCCAGCAGTTATTCCTACGAGCAGTACTTC | CASSYSYEQYF
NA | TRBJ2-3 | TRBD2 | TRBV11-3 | TGTGCCAGCAGCTTCAGCGGGGGAAGCACAGATACGCAGTATTTT | CASSFSGGSTDTQYF
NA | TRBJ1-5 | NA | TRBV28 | TGTGCCAGCAGTCCTTCAGGGCAAAGCAATCAGCCCCAGCATTTT | CASSPSGQSNQPQHF
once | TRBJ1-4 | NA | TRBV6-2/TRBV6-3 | TGTGCCAGCAGCTGGACACCCGGAGCAACTAATGAAAAACTGTTTTTT | CASSWTPGATNEKLFF
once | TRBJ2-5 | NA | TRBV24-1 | TGTGCCACCAGTGATCTAGGGGCCTCCCAAGAGACCCAGTACTTC | CATSDLGASQETQYF
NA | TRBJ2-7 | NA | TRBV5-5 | TGTGCCAGCAGCTCGGAGGGGACAGCTTCCTACGAGCAGTACTTC | CASSSEGTASYEQYF
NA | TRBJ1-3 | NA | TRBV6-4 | TGTGCCAGCAGTGACTCTTACACATACTCTGGAAACACCATATATTTT | CASSDSYTYSGNTIYF
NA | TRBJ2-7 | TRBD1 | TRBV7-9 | TGTGCCAGCAGCCCCGGGACAGGGGTTCTCGAGCAGTACTTC | CASSPGTGVLEQYF